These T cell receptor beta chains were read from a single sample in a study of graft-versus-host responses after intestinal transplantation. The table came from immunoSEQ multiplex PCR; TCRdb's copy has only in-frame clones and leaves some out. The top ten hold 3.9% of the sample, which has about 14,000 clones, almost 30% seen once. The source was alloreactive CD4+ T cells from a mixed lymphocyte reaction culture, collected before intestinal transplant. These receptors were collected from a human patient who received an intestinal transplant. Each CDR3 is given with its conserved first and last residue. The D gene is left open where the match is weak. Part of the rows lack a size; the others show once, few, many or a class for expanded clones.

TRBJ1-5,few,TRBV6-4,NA,CASSPEGGVQPQHF,TGTGCCAGCAGCCCCGAGGGAGGGGTTCAGCCCCAGCATTTT
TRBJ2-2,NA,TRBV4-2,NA,CASSPYLGGYTGELFF,TGTGCCAGCAGCCCGTACCTGGGCGGGTACACCGGGGAGCTGTTTTTT
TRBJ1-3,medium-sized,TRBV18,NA,CASSPLPRQNSGNTIYF,TGTGCCAGCTCACCATTACCCCGTCAGAATTCTGGAAACACCATATATTTT
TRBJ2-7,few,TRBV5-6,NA,CASSLGVRTIYEQYF,TGTGCCAGCAGCTTGGGTGTAAGGACTATCTACGAGCAGTACTTC
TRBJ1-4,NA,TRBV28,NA,CASSRIDRTNEKLFF,TGTGCCAGCAGCCGGATCGACAGGACTAATGAAAAACTGTTTTTT
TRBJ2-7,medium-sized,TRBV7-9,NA,CASSPSYEQYF,TGTGCCAGCAGCCCCTCTTACGAGCAGTACTTC
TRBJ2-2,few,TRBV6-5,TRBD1,CAIARTGSDTGELFF,TGTGCCATTGCTAGGACAGGGTCGGACACCGGGGAGCTGTTTTTT
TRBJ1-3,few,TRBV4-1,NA,CASSPQRGTAGNTIYF,TGCGCCAGCAGCCCGCAGAGGGGGACGGCTGGAAACACCATATATTTT
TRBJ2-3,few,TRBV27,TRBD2,CASSLWGGLGGTDTQYF,TGTGCCAGCAGTTTATGGGGCGGGCTGGGAGGGACAGATACGCAGTATTTT
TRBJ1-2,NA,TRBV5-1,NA,CASSREARERGYTF,TGCGCCAGCAGCAGGGAGGCCCGGGAACGTGGCTACACCTTC
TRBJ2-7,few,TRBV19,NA,CASSIGRTYEQYF,TGTGCCAGTAGTATTGGACGGACATACGAGCAGTACTTC
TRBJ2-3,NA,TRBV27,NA,CASSLTSTDTQYF,TGTGCCAGCAGTCTTACTAGCACAGATACGCAGTATTTT
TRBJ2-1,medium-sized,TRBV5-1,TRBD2,CASSLAGSSYNEQFF,TGCGCCAGCAGCCTAGCGGGGAGCTCCTACAATGAGCAGTTCTTC
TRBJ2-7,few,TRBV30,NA,CAWSFLSYEQYF,TGTGCCTGGAGTTTTCTTAGCTACGAGCAGTACTTC
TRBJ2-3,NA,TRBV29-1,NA,CRVGDSDTQYF,TGCAGGGTCGGGGACTCAGATACGCAGTATTTT
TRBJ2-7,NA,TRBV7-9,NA,CASSLRRGHGEQYF,TGTGCCAGCAGCTTACGACGGGGTCACGGGGAGCAGTACTTC
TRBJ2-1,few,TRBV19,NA,CASSIDQGAPYNEQFF,TGTGCCAGTAGTATAGATCAAGGCGCCCCCTACAATGAGCAGTTCTTC
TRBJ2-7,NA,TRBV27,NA,CASGAYEQYF,TGTGCCAGCGGGGCCTACGAGCAGTACTTC
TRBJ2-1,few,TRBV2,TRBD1,CAGDRGYYNEQFF,TGTGCCGGCGACAGGGGGTATTACAATGAGCAGTTCTTC
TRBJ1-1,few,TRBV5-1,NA,CASSLAVRIPTEAFF,TGCGCCAGCAGCTTGGCGGTCAGGATCCCCACTGAAGCTTTCTTT
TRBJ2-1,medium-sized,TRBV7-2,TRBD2,CASSFPGLGSREQFF,TGTGCCAGCAGCTTCCCGGGACTAGGGTCCCGTGAGCAGTTCTTC
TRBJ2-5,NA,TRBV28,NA,CASRSTRRETQYF,TGTGCCAGCAGGTCAACAAGGAGGGAGACCCAGTACTTC